This TCR beta chain was identified during a study of identical twins. Whole-study findings and limits: Whereas memory repertoires showed no such difference, abundant cord blood beta clonotypes carried fewer insertions. Twin-shared out-of-frame alpha sequences showed excess low generation probability.

Each cDNA held unique molecular identifiers, and template switching gave it a universal primer site. TCRdb used MiXCR to reprocess the 5' RACE reads, holding one entry per CDR3 protein. Of 150,000 or so distinct CDR3 sequences detected, under 4.5% appear once; the ten largest clones hold roughly 8%. CDR3 length: 12 residues. V lost 4 bases, J lost 3 bases, and 9 bases lay in between. CDR1 and CDR2 from the germline V gene are SQVTM and ANQGSEA. The sample holds many counts of this clonotype. Antigen: not known. Input material: memory T cells sorted from blood. V and J are TRBV29-1 and TRBJ2-5; D gene ambiguous. This clonotype originated in a man between 18 and 29 years old in good health. CDR3 amino acids: CSVGSYEETQYF. The CDR3 DNA follows: TGCAGCGTTGGGTCCTACGAAGAGACCCAGTACTTC.